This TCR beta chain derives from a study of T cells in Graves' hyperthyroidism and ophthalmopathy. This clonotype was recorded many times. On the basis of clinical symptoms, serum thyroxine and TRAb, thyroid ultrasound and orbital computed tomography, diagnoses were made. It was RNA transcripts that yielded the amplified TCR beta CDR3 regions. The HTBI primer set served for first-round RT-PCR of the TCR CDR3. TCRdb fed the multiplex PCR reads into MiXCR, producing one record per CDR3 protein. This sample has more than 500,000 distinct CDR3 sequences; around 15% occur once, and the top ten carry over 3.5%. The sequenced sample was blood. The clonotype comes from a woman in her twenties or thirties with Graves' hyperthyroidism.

The CDR3 coding sequence is TGTGCCAGCATGGGGAGCGGGAGTCATCAAGAGACCCAGTACTTC. It yields the protein CASMGSGSHQETQYF. J is TRBJ2-5 and V is TRBV6-1; 8 bases align to TRBD2. Germline V gene data show CDR1 as MNHNS and CDR2 as SASEGT. V trimming: 7 bases; J trimming: 2 bases; junction bases outside the gene matches: 9. There are 15 residues in the CDR3.